This T cell receptor beta chain was recorded in a study of blood T cell repertoires in COVID-19. The overall study: Italy, Spain and the United States were the sources of the convalescent and acute COVID-19 samples.

Original handling: Researchers report that nucleated cell counts were estimated from reference gene primer amplification. Produced via immunoSEQ multiplex PCR; TCRdb's table is partial and in-frame only. V, J and clone size were drawn from that table, and D and trimming were deduced from the DNA. The data show under 250,000 clones, with roughly 87% seen just once and approximately 2.8% held by the top ten. The germline V and J ends were trimmed by 0 bases and 6 bases, with 10 bases remaining between them. CDR3 length equals 14 residues. Per the germline V gene, CDR1 is SGHRS and CDR2 is YFSETQ. The participants were between about 18 and 90 years old and came from some 23 US areas. Cohort allocation depended upon clinical history that participants reported.

This clonotype was sampled from a woman aged 25 to 39 with acute COVID-19. The V gene is TRBV5-1, the J gene TRBJ1-5; possible D gene TRBD1, 6 bases. Sequenced material: PBMCs or T cells enriched from blood (not recorded which). CDR3 loop: CASSLVQGSQPQHF. The CDR3 DNA is TGCGCCAGCAGCTTGGTTCAGGGGAGTCAGCCCCAGCATTTT.